This paragraph reports one T cell receptor (beta chain). What it recognizes is unknown. Reverse transcription used roughly 0.45 to 1 ug RNA and random hexamers. The CDR3 of TCR beta was amplified by immunoSEQ multiplex PCR across 54 Vbeta and 13 Jbeta. One entry per CDR3 protein, called by TCRdb with MiXCR from the immunoSEQ multiplex PCR reads. The data hold 50,000 to 60,000 distinct CDR3 sequences, with around nine tenths observed a single time. The data stem from a study of CD8 T cells in Susac syndrome. This CDR3 region has 16 residues. Germline assignment: CDR1 SGHTA and CDR2 FQGTGA. The V gene lost 1 base and the J gene lost 2 bases, with 12 bases spanning the gap. TCR beta sequencing covered blood CD8+ and CD4+ T cells. FACS was used to enrich TEMRA cells, whereas the CD8+ and CD4+ T cells were obtained by negative isolation. Findings of the study overall: The TCR sequencing and HLA analysis in the study involved a relatively small number of individuals, as the study acknowledged.

The J gene is TRBJ2-1, the V gene TRBV7-3; D possibly uses TRBD1 or TRBD2 (5 bases each). The sample consisted of CD8+ T cells from PBMCs. This TCR came from a human donor in good health. The CDR3 DNA sequence: TGTGCCAGCAGCTTAAGTTACGGGGCCCCCTACAATGAGCAGTTCTTC. Its protein is CASSLSYGAPYNEQFF.